Listed below are T cell receptor beta chains from one sample, sequenced in a study of blood T cell repertoires in COVID-19. Using immunoSEQ multiplex PCR, the repertoire was profiled, and TCRdb retains in-frame clones only, with some absent. Of 100,000 or so clones in the sample, less than 90% were seen once. Sequencing used peripheral blood. The receptors were gathered from a man aged 45-65 years with acute or convalescent COVID-19. Both conserved end residues are part of each CDR3. The D gene is left open where the match is weak. Expanded clones are given a class, and other clones once, few, many or no size at all.

-	TRBV5-1	TRBD1	TRBJ1-2	CASSPTGDNNGYTF	TGCGCCAGCAGCCCCACAGGGGACAACAATGGCTACACCTTC
once	TRBV11-2	TRBD1	TRBJ1-1	CASSLRQGWATEAFF	TGTGCCAGCAGCTTACGACAGGGCTGGGCCACTGAAGCTTTCTTT
-	TRBV24-1	TRBD1	TRBJ2-2	CATRQGNTGELFF	TGTGCCACCCGACAGGGGAACACCGGGGAGCTGTTTTTT
-	TRBV6-5	-	TRBJ2-5	CASSYSWGQKTQYF	TGTGCCAGCAGTTACTCATGGGGCCAGAAGACCCAGTACTTC
-	TRBV19	-	TRBJ1-2	CASSFQTGHYGYTF	TGTGCCAGTAGTTTCCAGACAGGACATTATGGCTACACCTTC
once	TRBV29-1	-	TRBJ2-7	CSAVFWRGSSYEQYF	TGCAGCGCTGTCTTTTGGAGGGGTAGTTCCTACGAGCAGTACTTC
-	TRBV24-1	-	TRBJ1-3	CATSEKGAGNTIYF	TGTGCCACCAGTGAGAAAGGGGCGGGAAACACCATATATTTT
-	TRBV28	-	TRBJ1-2	CASRDAGEANYGYTF	TGTGCCAGCAGGGATGCGGGGGAAGCTAACTATGGCTACACCTTC
-	TRBV27	-	TRBJ1-2	CASSRNRVLDGGYTF	TGTGCCAGCAGCCGGAACAGGGTCCTTGATGGTGGCTACACCTTC
once	TRBV15	TRBD1	TRBJ1-4	CATSRVRTGGEKLFF	TGTGCCACCAGCAGAGTGAGGACAGGGGGTGAAAAACTGTTTTTT